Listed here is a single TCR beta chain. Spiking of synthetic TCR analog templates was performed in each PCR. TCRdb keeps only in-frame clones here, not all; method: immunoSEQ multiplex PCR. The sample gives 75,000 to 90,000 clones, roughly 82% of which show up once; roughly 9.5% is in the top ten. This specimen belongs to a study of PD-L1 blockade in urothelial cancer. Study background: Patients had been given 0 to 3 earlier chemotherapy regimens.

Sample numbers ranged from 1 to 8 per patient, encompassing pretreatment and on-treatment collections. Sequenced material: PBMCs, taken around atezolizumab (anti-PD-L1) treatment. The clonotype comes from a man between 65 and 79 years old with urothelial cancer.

The CDR3 DNA sequence: TGCGCCACCACTAGCGGGGGGATCACCGGGGAGCTGTTTTTT. It translates to CATTSGGITGELFF. J is TRBJ2-2 and V is TRBV5-1, with 12 bases fitting TRBD2. The CDR3 spans 14 residues. The V and J ends lost 9 bases and 4 bases, in that order; junction bases with no gene match: 4. Germline-derived CDR1 and CDR2 are SGHRS and YFSETQ.